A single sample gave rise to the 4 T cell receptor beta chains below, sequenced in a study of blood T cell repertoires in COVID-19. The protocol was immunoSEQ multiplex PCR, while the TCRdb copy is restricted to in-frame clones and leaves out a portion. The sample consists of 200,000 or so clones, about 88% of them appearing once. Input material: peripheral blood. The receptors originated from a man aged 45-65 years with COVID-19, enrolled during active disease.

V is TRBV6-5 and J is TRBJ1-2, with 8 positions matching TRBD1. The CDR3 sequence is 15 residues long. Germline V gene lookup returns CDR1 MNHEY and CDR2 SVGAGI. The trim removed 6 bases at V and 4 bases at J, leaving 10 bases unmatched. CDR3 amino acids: CASRGQVKFGYGYTF. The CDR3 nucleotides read TGTGCCAGCAGGGGACAGGTTAAATTCGGCTATGGCTACACCTTC.

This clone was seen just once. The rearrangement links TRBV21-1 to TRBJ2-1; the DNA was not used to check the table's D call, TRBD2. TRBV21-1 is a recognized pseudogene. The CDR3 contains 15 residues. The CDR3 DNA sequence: TGTGCCAGCAGCAACAGTTTGCGGGGTTACAATGAGCAGTTCTTC. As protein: CASSNSLRGYNEQFF.

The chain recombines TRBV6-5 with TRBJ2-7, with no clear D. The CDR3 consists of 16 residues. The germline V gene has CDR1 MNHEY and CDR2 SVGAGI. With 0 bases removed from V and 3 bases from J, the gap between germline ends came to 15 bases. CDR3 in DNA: TGTGCCAGCAGTTACTCGTGGGCAACCTCGAACTACGAGCAGTACTTC. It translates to CASSYSWATSNYEQYF.

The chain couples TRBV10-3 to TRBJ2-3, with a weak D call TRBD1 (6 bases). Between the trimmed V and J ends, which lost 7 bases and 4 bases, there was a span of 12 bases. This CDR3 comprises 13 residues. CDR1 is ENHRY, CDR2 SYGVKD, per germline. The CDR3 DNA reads TGTGCCATCAAGGACAGCGTCCCAGATACGCAGTATTTT. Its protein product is CAIKDSVPDTQYF.